This is a list of T cell receptor beta chains from one sample in a study of blood T cells in healthy people across ages. TCRdb fed the 5' RACE reads into MiXCR, producing one record per CDR3 protein. The data show around 1,900,000 distinct CDR3 sequences, roughly two fifths seen once. Sequencing was carried out using blood. Receptors originate from a human donor in good health. CDR3s include the opening cysteine and the closing phenylalanine or tryptophan. Each record gives: D gene, V gene, J gene, CDR3 length, CDR3 protein. A D gene is named only where the DNA matches it firmly.

D: -
V: TRBV6-2/TRBV6-3
J: TRBJ1-5
length: 15
CDR3: CASSYSSGLHQPQHF

D: -
V: TRBV20-1
J: TRBJ1-1
length: 13
CDR3: CSARSQGLREAFF

D: TRBD1
V: TRBV12-3/TRBV12-4
J: -
length: 15
CDR3: CASSSQGQGLETQYF

D: -
V: TRBV20-1
J: TRBJ2-3
length: 13
CDR3: CSATVLSTDTQYF

D: -
V: TRBV5-1
J: -
length: 14
CDR3: CASSLEPMGDEQYF

D: -
V: TRBV20-1
J: TRBJ2-3
length: 12
CDR3: CSASPLTDTQYF

D: -
V: TRBV5-6
J: TRBJ1-1
length: 15
CDR3: CASSRMGRWNTEAFF

D: -
V: TRBV4-3
J: TRBJ2-3
length: 15
CDR3: CASSQEGASTDTQYF

D: TRBD2
V: TRBV5-1
J: TRBJ2-3
length: 17
CDR3: CASSPGLAGDSTDTQYF

D: -
V: TRBV5-1
J: TRBJ1-2
length: 15
CDR3: CASSLSADGTYGYTF

D: -
V: TRBV7-2
J: TRBJ1-4
length: 15
CDR3: CASSPSPSANEKLFF

D: -
V: TRBV15
J: TRBJ1-2
length: 15
CDR3: CTTSIRPLVNYGYTF

D: TRBD1
V: TRBV13
J: TRBJ2-6
length: 18
CDR3: CASSKSGTGYSGANVLTF

D: -
V: TRBV10-3
J: TRBJ2-1
length: 18
CDR3: CAIRDVLRGQFLAGEQFF

D: -
V: TRBV7-9
J: TRBJ2-5
length: 15
CDR3: CASSSSREYQETQYF

D: TRBD1
V: TRBV4-3
J: TRBJ2-7
length: 17
CDR3: CASSQAPPRQGAYEQYF

D: -
V: TRBV6-2/TRBV6-3
J: TRBJ2-7
length: 14
CDR3: CASRRRDESYEQYF

D: TRBD1
V: TRBV27
J: TRBJ1-6
length: 16
CDR3: CASSPKTGVFNSPLHF

D: -
V: TRBV7-6
J: TRBJ2-6
length: 16
CDR3: CASSLEGEAGANVLTF

D: -
V: TRBV29-1
J: TRBJ1-2
length: 13
CDR3: CSVPSRGNYGYTF